The rows below give T cell receptor beta chains drawn from one sample of a study of PD-1 blockade in mismatch repair-deficient tumors. The assay was immunoSEQ multiplex PCR, and TCRdb's table has in-frame clones only and misses some. Among some 120,000 clones, around 80% were seen once, and the ten largest hold 4.7%. The sequences come from peripheral blood, collected roughly 13 months after starting pembrolizumab. These receptors originate from an adult with mismatch repair-deficient cancer. CDR3s include the opening cysteine and the closing phenylalanine or tryptophan. D genes are given only for firm matches. Size is omitted from some rows. Given values are once, few, many or a class for expanded clones.

J gene: TRBJ2-3
clone size: -
V gene: TRBV6-6
D gene: -
CDR3 protein: CASSHTSTDTQYF
CDR3 DNA: TGTGCCAGCAGTCACACTAGCACAGATACGCAGTATTTT

J gene: TRBJ2-3
clone size: -
V gene: TRBV5-5
D gene: TRBD2
CDR3 protein: CASSRWRLAGLADTQYF
CDR3 DNA: TGTGCCAGCAGCCGATGGCGACTAGCGGGATTGGCAGATACGCAGTATTTT

J gene: TRBJ1-1
clone size: -
V gene: TRBV6-1
D gene: -
CDR3 protein: CASSVVEVDTEAFF
CDR3 DNA: TGTGCCAGCAGTGTCGTGGAAGTTGACACTGAAGCTTTCTTT

J gene: TRBJ2-7
clone size: -
V gene: TRBV5-1
D gene: -
CDR3 protein: CASSSEGSYEQYF
CDR3 DNA: TGCGCCAGCAGCTCCGAGGGGTCCTACGAGCAGTACTTC

J gene: TRBJ1-1
clone size: once
V gene: TRBV9
D gene: -
CDR3 protein: CASSVEPGWTEAFF
CDR3 DNA: TGTGCCAGCAGCGTAGAGCCAGGGTGGACTGAAGCTTTCTTT

J gene: TRBJ2-1
clone size: few
V gene: TRBV7-2
D gene: -
CDR3 protein: CASSLDGGGPYNEQFF
CDR3 DNA: TGTGCCAGCAGCTTAGATGGGGGAGGACCCTACAATGAGCAGTTCTTC

J gene: TRBJ2-1
clone size: -
V gene: TRBV19
D gene: -
CDR3 protein: CASSISTGEGNEQFF
CDR3 DNA: TGTGCCAGTAGTATTTCGACAGGGGAGGGCAATGAGCAGTTCTTC

J gene: TRBJ2-5
clone size: -
V gene: TRBV11-3
D gene: TRBD2
CDR3 protein: CASSLGAGVGEETQYF
CDR3 DNA: TGTGCCAGCAGCTTAGGTGCGGGAGTTGGGGAAGAGACCCAGTACTTC

J gene: TRBJ2-5
clone size: -
V gene: TRBV7-3
D gene: TRBD1
CDR3 protein: CASSPGQLYQETQYF
CDR3 DNA: TGTGCCAGCAGCCCGGGACAGCTGTACCAAGAGACCCAGTACTTC

J gene: TRBJ2-5
clone size: -
V gene: TRBV7-6
D gene: -
CDR3 protein: CASSLGSSSKETQYF
CDR3 DNA: TGTGCCAGCAGCTTGGGTAGCAGCTCTAAAGAGACCCAGTACTTC

J gene: TRBJ2-5
clone size: -
V gene: TRBV7-7
D gene: TRBD1
CDR3 protein: CASSFGQEGETQYF
CDR3 DNA: TGTGCTAGCAGCTTTGGACAGGAAGGCGAGACCCAGTACTTC

J gene: TRBJ1-5
clone size: -
V gene: TRBV6-7
D gene: -
CDR3 protein: CASSYREVQNQPQHF
CDR3 DNA: TGTGCCAGCAGCTACCGCGAGGTACAGAATCAGCCCCAGCATTTT

J gene: TRBJ2-3
clone size: -
V gene: TRBV9
D gene: TRBD2
CDR3 protein: CASSVEGSGTDTQYF
CDR3 DNA: TGTGCCAGCAGCGTAGAAGGTAGCGGGACAGATACGCAGTATTTT

J gene: TRBJ2-5
clone size: -
V gene: TRBV9
D gene: -
CDR3 protein: CASSATPGSQETQYF
CDR3 DNA: TGTGCCAGCAGCGCCACTCCGGGGAGCCAAGAGACCCAGTACTTC

J gene: TRBJ2-2
clone size: -
V gene: TRBV5-1
D gene: TRBD2
CDR3 protein: CASSLGGASPGELFF
CDR3 DNA: TGCGCCAGCAGCCTCGGGGGGGCCAGCCCCGGGGAGCTGTTTTTT

J gene: TRBJ1-2
clone size: -
V gene: TRBV7-2
D gene: -
CDR3 protein: CASSLGGGNYGYTF
CDR3 DNA: TGTGCCAGCAGCTTAGGTGGCGGAAACTATGGCTACACCTTC

J gene: TRBJ1-5
clone size: -
V gene: TRBV21-1
D gene: -
CDR3 protein: CASSKGARHHSNQPQHF
CDR3 DNA: TGTGCCAGCAGCAAAGGAGCTAGACACCATAGCAATCAGCCCCAGCATTTT

J gene: TRBJ2-7
clone size: -
V gene: TRBV6-5
D gene: -
CDR3 protein: CASSPRLGQDEQYF
CDR3 DNA: TGTGCCAGCAGTCCTCGACTGGGCCAGGACGAGCAGTACTTC

J gene: TRBJ1-4
clone size: -
V gene: TRBV7-2
D gene: TRBD1
CDR3 protein: CASSQRTGTNEKLFF
CDR3 DNA: TGTGCCAGCAGCCAAAGGACAGGGACTAATGAAAAACTGTTTTTT

J gene: TRBJ2-2
clone size: -
V gene: TRBV10-3
D gene: -
CDR3 protein: CAISGLKGDTGELFF
CDR3 DNA: TGTGCCATCAGCGGTTTAAAAGGGGACACCGGGGAGCTGTTTTTT

J gene: TRBJ1-2
clone size: few
V gene: TRBV9
D gene: -
CDR3 protein: CASSPRGGDYGYTF
CDR3 DNA: TGTGCCAGCAGCCCCCGGGGAGGGGACTATGGCTACACCTTC

J gene: TRBJ1-1
clone size: -
V gene: TRBV7-9
D gene: -
CDR3 protein: CASSLDGGEAFF
CDR3 DNA: TGTGCCAGCAGCTTAGACGGCGGTGAAGCTTTCTTT